This TCR beta chain was found in a study of cytomegalovirus exposure and HLA in healthy donors. Across the whole study: Out of about 180 million T cells, an earlier analysis found fewer than 140 million unique TCR beta sequences in total. Study results and limitations: Exclusion applied to some V segments, including TRBV6-2 and TRBV6-3, as they were indistinguishable.

Germline CDR1 is LGHNT and CDR2 is FRNRAP. The CDR3 contains 13 residues. V was shortened by 3 bases and J by 4 bases, with 6 bases between the two germline ends. The study ran its PCR with 60 Vbeta and 13 Jbeta primers. Assay: immunoSEQ multiplex PCR; the TCRdb copy retains only in-frame clones and omits some. The sample contains about 270,000 clones, just over 70% of which appear only once. With regard to this clone: Its cognate antigen is unknown.

The origin of this receptor is a female donor in good health and CMV-seronegative. The source material was PBMCs. The rearrangement links TRBV12-5 to TRBJ1-4, with no clear D. In DNA, the CDR3 is TGTGCTAGTGGTTTTGGCCATAATGAAAAACTGTTTTTT. Translation: CASGFGHNEKLFF.